This T cell receptor beta chain came from a study of blood T cell repertoires in COVID-19. Across roughly 25 US areas, participants ranged in age from about 18 to 89 years. Symptom resolution, clearance, or two negative PCRs marked the recovered donors of Cohort 3. TCRdb's copy holds only in-frame clones and misses some; the assay was immunoSEQ multiplex PCR. The sample records roughly 150,000 clones, approximately 86% being singletons. This CDR3 has 13 amino acids. V was trimmed by 5 bases and J by 2 bases, leaving 9 bases between them. Germline values: CDR1 SGHTA, CDR2 FQGTGA. This sequence joins TRBV7-3 and TRBJ1-2; possibly TRBD1 for D (6 bases). Material for sequencing was PBMCs or T cells enriched from blood (not recorded which). The sequence was obtained from a man in his sixties who had recovered from COVID-19. In nucleotides, the CDR3 is TGTGCCAGCAGCCCAGACAGGAACTATGGCTACACCTTC. It translates to CASSPDRNYGYTF.